These 7 T cell receptor beta chains were all obtained from the same sample, sequenced in a study of regulatory T cells in long-lasting Graves disease. Time point in this sample: newly diagnosed GD, antithyroid drugs for less than 3 months. The authors made the TCR library using RNA they extracted from PBMCs. Relying on iRepertoire HTBI primers and Arm-PCR of CDR3 regions, the team built TCR beta libraries. TCRdb re-called the multiplex PCR reads with MiXCR, one entry per CDR3 protein. This sample has 360,000 or so distinct CDR3 sequences, with 15% to 20% found just once. These data also formed part of another study, on T cells in Graves' hyperthyroidism and ophthalmopathy.

The sequencing used peripheral blood mononuclear cells (PBMCs), collected at new diagnosis, from a patient treated with antithyroid drugs. The receptors come from a woman aged 18 to 35 with Graves disease.

About this clonotype: It differs at one base from a far larger clone, so likely a read error. CDR3 residues: CASSTGTGGYNEQYF. The CDR3 DNA reads TGTGCCAGCAGCACCGGGACAGGGGGCTACAATGAGCAGTACTTC. The rearrangement uses TRBV5-6 and TRBJ2-5; 12 positions match TRBD1. Per the germline V gene, CDR1 is SGHDT and CDR2 is YYEEEE. The CDR3 is made up of 15 amino acids. With 4 bases clipped from V and 11 bases from J, the junction kept 12 bases outside the gene matches.

This clonotype was seen ten or more times. This rearrangement joins TRBV6-9 to TRBJ2-3, with D possibly TRBD2 on 6 matching bases. Germline values: CDR1 MNHGY, CDR2 SVAAGI. The ends were cut back, 3 bases at V and 6 bases at J, with 22 bases in the middle. The CDR3 is 17 amino acids. The CDR3 nucleotides are TGTGCCAGCAGTTACTCGAAGTGGCGGGGTCGGCGGGATACGCAGTATTTT. As protein: CASSYSKWRGRRDTQYF.

The sample holds a few counts of this clonotype. This chain joins TRBV29-1 and TRBJ2-7; 10 bases line up with TRBD1. Germline V lookup: CDR1 SQVTM, CDR2 ANQGSEA. V gave up 7 bases and J gave up 4 bases; unmatched junction bases: 7. The CDR3 sequence is 13 residues long. CDR3 sequence: CSARTGGRYEQYF. CDR3 in DNA: TGCAGCGCTAGGACAGGGGGGAGGTACGAGCAGTACTTC.

This clonotype was counted at least ten times. The rearrangement uses TRBV6-1 and TRBJ1-2; tentatively, D is TRBD1 (5 bases). Trimming shortened V by 4 bases and J by 5 bases, and 17 bases separated the two germline ends. The germline V gene encodes CDR1 MNHNS and CDR2 SASEGT. The CDR3 is made up of 15 amino acids. The CDR3 loop is CASSGAGGTVYGYTF. In DNA form, the CDR3 reads TGTGCCAGCAGTGGGGCGGGGGGGACGGTTTATGGCTACACCTTC.

This clonotype appeared many times. The rearrangement joins TRBV2 to TRBJ2-5, with 10 bases aligning to TRBD1. Germline CDR1 and CDR2: SNHLY and FYNNEI. CDR3 length: 15 residues. After removal of 6 bases from V and 1 base from J, the junction contained 5 bases not matched to a gene. CDR3 protein: CASRTGGRFQETQYF. CDR3 nucleotide sequence: TGTGCCAGCAGGACAGGGGGCCGGTTCCAAGAGACCCAGTACTTC.

This rearrangement joins TRBV9 to TRBJ1-2; D possibly corresponds to TRBD1 (5 bases). There are 15 residues in the CDR3. Germline V gives CDR1 SGDLS, CDR2 YYNGEE. Between the trimmed V and J ends, which lost 2 bases and 4 bases, there was a span of 15 bases. The CDR3: CASSVGGTNTYGYTF. CDR3 bases: TGTGCCAGCAGCGTTGGGGGTACTAATACCTATGGCTACACCTTC.

This clonotype was seen just once. Here the CDR3 omits its conserved ending phenylalanine or tryptophan, so a read error is the likely source. This chain links TRBV5-1 with TRBJ1-1; 7 bases map to TRBD1. The germline V gene encodes CDR1 SGHRS and CDR2 YFSETQ. The CDR3 runs 14 residues. With 4 bases clipped from V and 0 bases from J, the junction kept 3 bases outside the gene matches. The CDR3 coding sequence is TGCGCCAGCAGCCGGGGACAGTTGAACACTGAAGCTTTCCTT. This gives the protein CASSRGQLNTEAFL.